This T cell receptor beta chain emerged from a study of shared clonotypes between healthy human individuals (dated by TCRdb to the early 2020s). Notes on the research overall: Three men and a couple of women, aged 18 to 49 years, made up the cohort. Blood TCR repertoires of a handful of healthy adults were deeply sequenced to estimate repertoire size and the extent of clonotype sharing between individuals. Between about 0.85 and 10 billion PBMCs per donor were obtained by leukapheresis. To increase sequencing depth and limit assay-specific biases, TCR repertoire library preparation and sequencing were carried out by different laboratories using diverse techniques.

TCR CDR3 regions were amplified from genomic DNA by multiplex PCR using the deep immunoSEQ assay. Genomic DNA extracted from each cell subset was distributed evenly over all wells of several immunoSEQ 96-well plates, and each plate served as one replicate. For unsorted PBMC, 250 to 300 ng of genomic DNA, equivalent to approximately 28,000 T cell genomes, went into each replicate PCR. Ten immunoSEQ deep assay plates were used to sequence the unsorted PBMC genomic DNA. Purified libraries were quantified with a Qubit 3.0 fluorometer, sized on a Bioanalyzer 2100, and re-quantified with the KAPA Library Quantification kit. Every immunoSEQ 96-well plate was sequenced on a separate single-read 150-cycle Illumina NextSeq 550 flow cell. The published analysis was carried out like this. The immunoSEQ output contained only junctional sequences without quality scores, so filtering could not match that applied to full-length reads. To assign V/J genes and CDR3, sequences were annotated using PyIR, a Python wrapper for IgBLAST v1.9, with IMGT germline references. Reads were filtered out if the reads had weak V/J assignments (E-value above 1e-6), no CDR3, stop codons, out-of-frame junctions, or ambiguous translated residues. A V3J clonotype was defined by an identical inferred V gene, J gene, and CDR3 amino acid sequence. Percentage overlap between repertoires was calculated by dividing the number of shared unique clonotypes by the size of the smaller repertoire. Three approaches were used to assess repertoire richness: RTK rarefaction, the Chao1 estimator, and Recon v2.1 estimates of unobserved clonotypes. TCRdb mirrors the immuneACCESS table, restricted to in-frame sequences. Some clones are absent from its copies; in checked studies, under half trace to an unresolved V gene, and the reason for the others is unknown. V, J and clone size derive from that table, while D and trimming were established from the DNA sequence. Present in this sample are around 500,000 clones, approximately 80% of which were seen just once. Around 12% of the sample is in the top ten clones.

CDR1 SGHRS and CDR2 YFSETQ were looked up in the germline V gene. V lost 0 bases and J lost 0 bases; the stretch between them is 9 bases long. The CDR3 numbers 16 residues from cysteine through phenylalanine. Just CDR3 DNA is preserved here, 48 bases in frame from base 1. The donors were healthy, HIV-negative adults with no recently reported acute infections or vaccinations. Only Caucasian adults living in Nashville, Tennessee, USA were represented among the donors. For unsorted samples, 75 million to 90 million PBMCs were counted, and genomic DNA was extracted using the QIAamp DNA Blood Mini kit. Blood was obtained by leukapheresis, after which PBMCs were separated by Ficoll-Histopaque density gradient centrifugation and cryopreserved in liquid nitrogen vapor phase. To note about this clone: There is no known antigen for this receptor. Base quality data are lacking; no much larger clone is found one base away.

What the study reported, not specific to this receptor: Pairwise subsampling indicated that sequencing depth was expected to affect the degree of clonotype sharing among donors. Only blood was sampled, and tissue TCR repertoires likely differ from those in blood. The genetic and exposure-history diversity represented was limited by the small number of donors.

The sequence was collected from a woman aged 40-49 years in good health. Some clones in this sample may be carry-over from other donors' samples. The specimen was PBMCs. The chain is made from TRBV5-1 and TRBJ2-2; tentative D gene TRBD2, with 5 bases matching. The CDR3 region reads CASSLDGGPNTGELFF. The DNA sequence reads TGCGCCAGCAGCTTGGATGGCGGGCCGAACACCGGGGAGCTGTTTTTT.